This TCR beta chain came from a study of blood T cell repertoires in COVID-19 (dated by TCRdb to the early 2020s). A note on the overall study: Collaborator samples came from the United States, Italy and Spain and covered acute and convalescent phases of COVID-19. Where available, HLA class I and class II types were taken from metadata supplied by the sample provider and were not determined by assay-based typing. The sample metadata nearly always contained a de-identified subject ID, COVID-19 status, age in years and sex. The material from the prospective study consisted of cDNA or gDNA derived from T cells, B-cell-depleted T cells, or PBMCs. A freely available public database, intended as a resource for researchers studying the immune response to SARS-CoV-2, is where the repertoires were released. Subjects who had been exposed to COVID-19, were actively infected with it, or had recovered from it provided the deeply sampled blood TCRbeta repertoires that made up the dataset. The samples were drawn from the first 160 participants of the ongoing ImmuneRACE study and from some 1,300 subjects provided by 6 global collaborators. Study-level results and caveats: How much clinical and demographic metadata was included differed by source and by participant, and the metadata was provided uncurated.

Regarding this clone: Its antigen is not yet known. There are no base qualities to consult, and no much larger clone falls within one base.

The collaborating institutions used their own protocols to collect whole blood in K2EDTA tubes. For TCRbeta analysis, collaborators shipped samples as frozen whole blood, isolated PBMCs, or DNA extracted from either of those sample types. The V end loses 8 bases and the J end loses 8 bases, and a stretch of 24 bases separates them. Reading from cysteine to phenylalanine, the CDR3 counts 15 amino acids. The entry retains the CDR3 DNA only, 45 bases that are in frame from base 1. CDR1 and CDR2 are read off the germline V gene as MGHDK and SYGVNS. TCRbeta CDR3 regions were amplified from genomic DNA using the immunoSEQ Assay, a bias-controlled multiplex PCR. As for the original processing: Nucleated cell counts per sample were estimated from amplification of reference gene primers within the assay. To quantify the absolute abundance of each unique TCRbeta CDR3 rearrangement, sequence reads were collapsed and filtered. Productive Simpson clonality was computed per sample as the square root of Simpson's diversity index over productive rearrangements. The table was pulled from immuneACCESS by TCRdb, which kept in-frame rearrangements only. Such tables lose some clones; where checked, under half of the loss comes from unresolved V genes, and the rest has no known cause. That table supplies the V and J calls and clone size; D and trimming were determined from the DNA. The sample profile shows some 150,000 clones; around nine tenths of them were found once. The ten largest account for more than 3.5% of the sample.

Sequenced material: peripheral blood. The rearrangement combines TRBV25-1 with TRBJ1-2; a tentative D match to TRBD1 spans 6 bases. The clonotype comes from a woman aged 40 to 49 with acute or convalescent COVID-19. The DNA is TGTGCCAGCTGTCCAGACGATACAGGGCCCTGGGGCTACACCTTC. It specifies CASCPDDTGPWGYTF.